A selection of T cell receptor beta chains follows, all from one sample in a study of blood T cells in healthy people across ages. TCRdb reprocessed the 5' RACE reads with MiXCR, giving one entry per CDR3 protein. The sample carries about 1.6 million distinct CDR3 sequences, approximately 32% recorded once. Input material: blood. The receptors stem from a woman in her 30s in good health. Each CDR3 is given with its conserved first and last residue. Each record gives: V gene, clone size, D gene, J gene, CDR3 protein, CDR3 DNA. A D gene is named only where the DNA matches it firmly. For some rows the clone size is stated as once, few or many, or as a class when expanded; others skip it.

>TRBV9|few|-|TRBJ2-5
CASSVESQETQYF
TGTGCCAGCAGCGTAGAATCCCAAGAGACCCAGTACTTC
>TRBV4-1|-|-|TRBJ1-2
CASSQVLGLGYGYTF
TGCGCCAGCAGCCAAGTCTTGGGACTCGGCTATGGCTACACCTTC
>TRBV27|-|-|TRBJ2-7
CASRGEELGSYEQYF
TGTGCCAGCAGAGGGGAGGAACTGGGCTCCTACGAGCAGTACTTC
>TRBV28|-|TRBD1|TRBJ2-7
CASGPGQGNEQYF
TGTGCCAGCGGCCCCGGACAGGGGAACGAGCAGTACTTC
>TRBV20-1|few|-|TRBJ2-7
CSARDDAGTSTYEQYF
TGCAGTGCTAGAGATGACGCCGGGACTTCAACCTACGAGCAGTACTTC
>TRBV30|few|-|TRBJ1-2
CAWVTVPREYGYTF
TGTGCCTGGGTCACCGTGCCTAGAGAATATGGCTACACCTTC
>TRBV6-5|few|-|TRBJ2-1
CASSYGRVNEQFF
TGTGCCAGCAGTTACGGGCGGGTTAATGAGCAGTTCTTC
>TRBV6-5|once|TRBD2|TRBJ2-1
CVSRLSGGRGRNEQFF
TGTGTCAGCAGACTTAGCGGGGGGCGCGGTCGGAATGAGCAGTTCTTC
>TRBV20-1|-|TRBD2|TRBJ2-7
CSARSGTSATYEQYF
TGCAGTGCTAGATCTGGGACTAGCGCGACCTACGAGCAGTACTTC
>TRBV14|-|-|TRBJ2-7
CASSQVFGGYYEQYF
TGTGCCAGCAGCCAAGTTTTTGGCGGATACTACGAGCAGTACTTC
>TRBV2|-|TRBD1|TRBJ1-6
CASRMNRGGSPLHF
TGTGCCAGCAGGATGAACAGGGGTGGATCACCCCTCCACTTT
>TRBV27|few|-|TRBJ2-1
CASNRGVKNNEQFF
TGTGCCAGCAATAGAGGAGTTAAAAACAATGAGCAGTTCTTC
>TRBV7-6|-|-|TRBJ1-2
CASSLGAPNYGYTF
TGTGCCAGCAGCTTGGGTGCACCTAACTATGGCTACACCTTC
>TRBV7-2|-|-|TRBJ2-3
CASSPTYNTQYF
TGTGCCAGCAGCCCCACCTACAATACGCAGTATTTT
>TRBV5-1|-|-|TRBJ2-7
CASSFESPSYEQYF
TGCGCCAGCAGCTTCGAAAGTCCTTCCTACGAGCAGTACTTC
>TRBV5-1|-|TRBD2|TRBJ2-5
CTSSPRMGLAGKETQYF
TGCACCAGCAGCCCCCGGATGGGACTAGCGGGGAAAGAGACCCAGTACTTC
>TRBV5-4|-|-|TRBJ2-3
CASSPPLQGGKGTQYF
TGTGCCAGCAGCCCCCCTTTGCAGGGGGGCAAAGGGACGCAGTATTTT
>TRBV6-5|few|TRBD2|TRBJ2-1
CASSYEAGGPREQFF
TGTGCCAGCAGTTACGAAGCGGGAGGGCCTAGAGAGCAGTTCTTC
>TRBV6-1|few|-|TRBJ1-5
CASWGRGNQPQHF
TGTGCCAGCTGGGGCAGGGGTAATCAGCCCCAGCATTTT
>TRBV15|-|TRBD1|TRBJ1-2
CATSREAGTGPNYGYTF
TGTGCCACCAGCAGAGAAGCCGGGACAGGGCCAAACTATGGCTACACCTTC
>TRBV5-1|few|-|TRBJ1-2
CASSLARSGAGIYYGYTF
TGCGCCAGCAGCTTGGCCCGGTCGGGGGCAGGGATCTACTATGGCTACACCTTC
>TRBV5-5|-|-|TRBJ2-1
CASSLSQGSDEQFF
TGTGCCAGCAGCTTGTCGCAGGGGTCGGATGAGCAGTTCTTC